The present entry profiles one T cell receptor beta chain with its context. The entry originates in a study of blood T cell repertoires in COVID-19. Across the whole study: Sites across the United States, Italy and Spain contributed samples from acute and convalescent COVID-19. PBMCs, B-cell-depleted T cells, or T cells were the source of the cDNA or gDNA that made up the material.

In the original processing: For nucleated cells, counts were estimated from reference gene primer amplification. Repertoires were generated with immunoSEQ multiplex PCR, while TCRdb's copy carries only in-frame clones and drops some. The D gene and trimming were derived from the DNA, and the V and J assignments and clone size from that table. This table has approximately 170,000 clones, about 85% appearing once. The specimen sequenced was peripheral blood. This sequence was found in an elderly man with COVID-19, enrolled during active disease.

The CDR3 DNA sequence: TGTGCCATCAGTGAGTCGGGGAGTGCTGAAGCTTTCTTT. Translated: CAISESGSAEAFF. This chain joins TRBV10-3 and TRBJ1-1; D is uncertain. The V end lost 0 bases, the J end lost 6 bases, and 8 bases lay between the germline ends. CDR1 and CDR2 from the germline V gene are ENHRY and SYGVKD. The CDR3 is 13 residues long.